One and the same sample provided the 18 T cell receptor beta chains below, sequenced in a study of cytomegalovirus exposure and HLA in healthy donors. Produced via immunoSEQ multiplex PCR; TCRdb's table is partial and in-frame only. Among 260,000 or so clones listed, around nine tenths were seen once. Material for sequencing was PBMCs. Receptors originate from a young man in good health and CMV-seronegative.

The chain employs TRBV6-1 and TRBJ2-5, with 9 bases matching TRBD1. V dropped 6 bases and J dropped 2; count of bases not matched to a gene: 4. Looked up from germline, CDR1 is MNHNS and CDR2 is SASEGT. The CDR3 is made up of 14 amino acids. DNA of the CDR3: TGTGCCAGCAGCCCCGACAGGGGGCAAGAGACCCAGTACTTC. Protein sequence: CASSPDRGQETQYF.

This sequence joins TRBV27 and TRBJ2-3; D is unresolved. The germline V and J ends were trimmed by 3 bases and 2 bases, with 6 bases remaining between them. The germline V gene encodes CDR1 MNHEY and CDR2 SMNVEV (reference sequence). This CDR3 has 13 amino acids. CDR3 amino acids: CASSFSLTDTQYF. The CDR3 DNA reads TGTGCCAGCAGTTTCTCCCTCACAGATACGCAGTATTTT.

This chain joins TRBV5-6 and TRBJ2-3, with TRBD1 matching 9 bases. J was trimmed by 4 bases and V by 4 bases; bases with no gene match: 7. The germline V gene has CDR1 SGHDT and CDR2 YYEEEE. The CDR3 runs to 15 residues. The chain's CDR3 is CASSPQGAFADTQYF. CDR3 DNA sequence: TGTGCCAGCAGCCCACAGGGGGCGTTTGCAGATACGCAGTATTTT.

The gene calls are TRBV27 and TRBJ1-2; weak D call: TRBD1 (6 bases). Trimming took off 5 bases at V and 0 bases at J, with 10 bases between the two ends. The CDR3 runs to 14 residues. Per germline, CDR1 MNHEY and CDR2 SMNVEV (reference sequence). CDR3 sequence (DNA): TGTGCCAGCAGTATCACAGGGACTAACTATGGCTACACCTTC. It translates to CASSITGTNYGYTF.

The V and J genes are TRBV28 and TRBJ1-5; maybe TRBD1 (5 bases). Germline V lookup: CDR1 MDHEN, CDR2 SYDVKM. The V and J ends lost 7 bases and 5 bases respectively, with 9 bases between them. The CDR3 extends over 12 amino acids. The chain's CDR3 is CASIGGDQPQHF. CDR3 coding DNA: TGTGCCAGCATAGGAGGGGATCAGCCCCAGCATTTT.

The rearrangement joins TRBV27 to TRBJ2-5; the D gene is possibly TRBD2 (6 bases). This CDR3 is 16 amino acids long. Germline CDR1 and CDR2: MNHEY and SMNVEV (reference sequence). Trimming took off 5 bases at V and 0 bases at J, with 16 bases between the two ends. CDR3 loop: CASSPEGLEYQETQYF. CDR3 coding DNA: TGTGCCAGCAGTCCCGAGGGACTTGAGTACCAAGAGACCCAGTACTTC.

There are a few counts of this clone. The rearrangement uses TRBV27 and TRBJ1-5; 7 nucleotides agree with TRBD1. The length of the CDR3 is 13 residues. Germline values: CDR1 MNHEY, CDR2 SMNVEV (reference sequence). The V segment lost 6 bases and the J segment 3 bases; nucleotides outside the gene matches: 2. CDR3 bases: TGTGCCAGCAGACAGGGGCCCAATCAGCCCCAGCATTTT. Amino acid sequence: CASRQGPNQPQHF.

This chain joins TRBV28 and TRBJ1-2; perhaps TRBD1 as D (5 bases). Trimming removed 6 bases at V and 4 bases at J, with 18 bases between. Germline-derived CDR1 and CDR2 are MDHEN and SYDVKM. The CDR3 consists of 15 residues. CDR3 protein: CASRPTGPNVYGYTF. The CDR3 DNA reads as TGTGCCAGCAGGCCCACAGGTCCTAACGTCTATGGCTACACCTTC.

The CDR3 DNA sequence: TGCAGCGTTGTAGGGGATCGAGAGACCCAGTACTTC. Amino acid sequence: CSVVGDRETQYF. The chain joins TRBV29-1 to TRBJ2-5; TRBD1 might be the D (5 bases). V shed 4 bases and J shed 4 bases, with 10 bases lying between them. From germline, CDR1 is SQVTM and CDR2 ANQGSEA. The CDR3 is 12 amino acids. Full variable domain (remainder filled in from reference TRBV29-1 and TRBJ2-5): SAVISQKPSRDICQRGTSLTIQCQVDSQVTMMFWYRQQPGQSLTLIATANQGSEATYESGFVIDKFPISRPNLTFSTLTVSNMSPEDSSIYLCSVVGDRETQYFGPGTRLLVL.

This rearrangement joins TRBV9 to TRBJ2-1; 13 bases are a match to TRBD2. V shed 3 bases and J 0 bases; nucleotides not matched to a gene: 6. Germline V lookup: CDR1 SGDLS, CDR2 YYNGEE. The CDR3 consists of 18 residues. This CDR3 is CASSGRLAGGLSYNEQFF. CDR3 DNA: TGTGCCAGCAGCGGCCGACTAGCGGGAGGCCTCTCCTACAATGAGCAGTTCTTC.

The genes are TRBV4-1 and TRBJ2-5; 12 bases line up with TRBD2. CDR3 length equals 19 residues. The V segment lost 3 bases and the J segment 5 bases; nucleotides outside the gene matches: 16. In germline, CDR1 is MGHRA, CDR2 YSYEKL. CDR3 residues: CASSQEGLAGPLQGETQYF. The CDR3 DNA follows: TGCGCCAGCAGCCAGGAAGGACTAGCGGGGCCTTTGCAGGGGGAGACCCAGTACTTC.

This clone was seen only once. Within the sample, other DNA sequences also encode this same CDR3. The rearrangement links TRBV30 to TRBJ2-7, with D hard to call. In germline, CDR1 is GTSNPN, CDR2 SVGIG (reference sequence). Trimming stripped 0 bases from V and 3 bases from J, with 3 bases between. The CDR3 is made up of 11 amino acids. CDR3 residues: CAWSVSYEQYF. The DNA of the CDR3 is TGTGCCTGGAGTGTCAGCTACGAGCAGTACTTC.

The rearrangement links TRBV15 to TRBJ1-2; 12 bases fit TRBD1. The CDR3 loop spans 12 amino acids. The ends lost 11 bases at V and 10 bases at J; junction bases unmatched: 8. Germline V gene sequence: CDR1 LNHNV, CDR2 YYDKDF (reference sequence). CDR3 nucleotide sequence: TGTGCCTCGTCCGGGACAGGGGGCTACTACACCTTC. Translation: CASSGTGGYYTF.

This clone has a single count. V gene TRBV11-2 combines with J gene TRBJ2-1; 10 nucleotides align to TRBD2. The V gene end was trimmed by 0 bases and the J gene end by 10 bases; junction bases not matched to a gene: 9. CDR3 length: 16 amino acids. Germline CDR1 reads SGHAT; CDR2 reads FQNNGV. The CDR3 DNA is TGTGCCAGCAGCTTAGATCGCCTAGCGGGAGAGGCGGAGCAGTTCTTC. Protein sequence: CASSLDRLAGEAEQFF.

The chain links TRBV27 to TRBJ1-6; D is unclear. Germline lookup yields CDR1 MNHEY and CDR2 SMNVEV (reference sequence). This CDR3 is 23 amino acids long. V was cut by 6 bases and J by 0 bases, with 33 bases left in between. CDR3 sequence (DNA): TGTGCCAGCAGGAAAATCCGGGCCAGCGGCCTACAGTGGGAAAGCTCCTATAATTCACCCCTCCACTTT. This encodes CASRKIRASGLQWESSYNSPLHF.

Only one count was recorded for this clone. The rearrangement uses TRBV6-1 and TRBJ2-1, with a weak D call TRBD1 (7 bases). The V end lost 1 base, the J end lost 8 bases, and 15 bases lay between the germline ends. The germline gives CDR1 MNHNS, CDR2 SASEGT. The CDR3 runs 15 residues. The CDR3 DNA sequence: TGTGCCAGCAGTGAAGTGGGGCTCAGGGGGGATGAGCAGTTCTTC. It specifies CASSEVGLRGDEQFF.

The chain is built from TRBV7-9 and TRBJ1-1; D is undetermined. The CDR3 is 15 amino acids. Germline lookup yields CDR1 SEHNR and CDR2 FQNEAQ (reference sequence). Trimming shortened V by 6 bases and J by 2 bases, and 16 bases separated the two germline ends. CDR3 bases: TGTGCCAGCAGGGTCGCGGGTCACGGCAACACTGAAGCTTTCTTT. Protein: CASRVAGHGNTEAFF.

The V gene is TRBV27, the J gene TRBJ2-3; 12 bases agree with TRBD2. CDR1 and CDR2 (germline): MNHEY, SMNVEV (reference sequence). CDR3 length: 17 residues. With V trimmed by 6 bases and J by 2 bases, 9 bases remained unmatched. CDR3 nucleotide sequence: TGTGCCAGCAGCCCTCTCGGACTAGCGGGACTCACAGATACGCAGTATTTT. This gives the protein CASSPLGLAGLTDTQYF.